These 17 T cell receptor beta chains came from one sample sequenced in a study of T cell repertoires and leukemia-associated antigens (dated 2019 in TCRdb). The library was built by means of 5' RACE. The data were produced on an Illumina MiSeq. TCRdb passed the public sequencing reads through fastp at Q25 and MiXCR, retaining productive beta sequences. Records with the same CDR3 protein are collapsed into one entry carrying the most frequent genes and DNA. Across this sample there are about 9,800 distinct CDR3 sequences, with roughly 43% seen only once. The ten largest account for 55% to 60% of the sample. These TCRs are of unknown antigen specificity. The sequenced sample consisted of CD3+ T cells sorted from blood and cultured. The source of these receptors is a female donor in good health.

The chain couples TRBV7-3 to TRBJ2-1; 7 bases align to TRBD1. Trimming cost V 5 bases and J 6 bases; bases outside gene matches: 4. The germline V gene has CDR1 SGHTA and CDR2 FQGTGA. The length of the CDR3 is 13 residues. The CDR3 here is CASSTRQGNEQFF. CDR3 in DNA: TGTGCCAGCAGCACTCGACAGGGCAATGAGCAGTTCTTC.

The sample holds a few counts of this clonotype. A much larger clonotype is one base distant, so this may be a read error. The chain couples TRBV4-2 to TRBJ2-3, with D unclear. CDR3 length: 14 residues. The V gene's germline CDR1 is LGHNA and CDR2 YNFKEQ. The CDR3 spells CACSQDISSDTQYF. For the CDR3, the DNA is TGTGCCTGCAGCCAAGATATTAGCTCAGATACGCAGTATTTT.

The CDR3 region has the DNA TGTGCCAGCAGCTCCTGGGGGGCGAACACCGGGGAGCTGTTTTTT. This translates into CASSSWGANTGELFF. The V gene is TRBV7-8, the J gene TRBJ2-2; D is perhaps TRBD2 (6 bases). In germline, CDR1 is SGHVS, CDR2 FQNEAQ. The CDR3 consists of 15 residues. Trimming cost V 4 bases and J 0 bases, with 9 bases left between them.

A few counts support this clonotype. The chain uses TRBV6-1 and TRBJ2-1; 8 bases map to TRBD1. The CDR3 runs to 18 residues. V trimming: 8 bases; J trimming: 0 bases; junction bases outside the gene matches: 15. CDR1 and CDR2 from the germline V gene are MNHNS and SASEGT. The CDR3 DNA follows: TGTGCCAGCGGAACAGGGGGTATTCCCCCAAGCTCCTACAATGAGCAGTTCTTC. Protein product: CASGTGGIPPSSYNEQFF.

J is TRBJ2-6 and V is TRBV20-1, with unresolved D. Trimming shortened V by 3 bases and J by 2 bases, and 11 bases separated the two germline ends. Germline assignment: CDR1 DFQATT and CDR2 SNEGSKA (reference sequence). CDR3 length: 15 amino acids. This chain's CDR3 is CSARAGLTGANVLTF. DNA for the CDR3: TGCAGTGCTAGGGCCGGGTTGACTGGGGCCAACGTCCTGACTTTC.

In its sample, this clonotype was seen once. The J gene is TRBJ2-5, the V gene TRBV20-1; no reliable D call. Germline CDR1 is DFQATT and CDR2 is SNEGSKA (reference sequence). Trimming removed 4 bases from V and 4 bases from J, with 10 bases in between. The length of the CDR3 is 12 residues. The CDR3 sequence: CSATDFPETQYF. CDR3 nucleotide sequence: TGCAGTGCTACGGATTTCCCAGAGACCCAGTACTTC.

Only a few counts were recorded for this clonotype. The V gene is TRBV20-1, the J gene TRBJ1-5; D might be TRBD1 (5 bases). The V end was cut by 6 bases, the J end by 4 bases, with 19 bases between. CDR3 length: 15 amino acids. Germline CDR1 reads DFQATT; CDR2 reads SNEGSKA (reference sequence). The CDR3 loop is CSALFDSRLNQPQHF. The CDR3 DNA sequence: TGCAGTGCGCTATTCGACAGCCGGCTAAATCAGCCCCAGCATTTT.

By sample share, this clonotype is large. The chain carries TRBV5-1 and TRBJ2-3, with D perhaps TRBD2 (6 bases). Trimming cost V 0 bases and J 5 bases, with 13 bases left between them. Germline CDR1 is SGHRS and CDR2 is YFSETQ. The CDR3 loop spans 15 amino acids. The CDR3 DNA sequence: TGCGCCAGCAGCTTGGGTCCCGGGGGAGTAGATACGCAGTATTTT. Residues: CASSLGPGGVDTQYF.

The rearrangement links TRBV28 to TRBJ2-6; 10 nucleotides match TRBD1. CDR3 length: 17 residues. Trimming took 7 bases from V and 0 from J; bases not matched to a gene: 6. Germline V CDR1 and CDR2: MDHEN, SYDVKM. The CDR3 DNA reads as TGTGCCAGCACCATGGGACAGGGGTACTCTGGGGCCAACGTCCTGACTTTC. Amino acid sequence: CASTMGQGYSGANVLTF.

The chain couples TRBV6-5 to TRBJ1-1; 9 bases are a match to TRBD1. The CDR3 sequence is 16 residues long. Germline V gives CDR1 MNHEY, CDR2 SVGAGI. V gave up 0 bases and J gave up 2 bases; unmatched junction bases: 4. For the CDR3, the DNA is TGTGCCAGCAGTTACTCAAGGACAGGGGCTAACACTGAAGCTTTCTTT. Translation gives CASSYSRTGANTEAFF.

The genes are TRBV12-3 or TRBV12-4 and TRBJ2-1; possibly TRBD1 or TRBD2 for D (5 bases each). V was pared by 1 base and J by 5 bases, with 12 bases between. CDR3 size: 15 residues. The CDR3 spells CASSLGRDLHNEQFF. The CDR3 DNA follows: TGTGCCAGCAGTTTAGGCCGGGACCTTCACAATGAGCAGTTCTTC.

As for this clonotype: At one of its ends the junction is not consistent with the germline gene, which may arise from a read error. CDR3 sequence (DNA): TGCACCAGCAGCCAAGATTGGGGGGCGGGAGGAATCTACGAGCAGTACTTC. Translated, it gives CTSSQDWGAGGIYEQYF. The V and J genes are TRBV4-1 and TRBJ2-7; TRBD2 agrees at 8 bases. CDR3 size: 17 residues. Looked up from germline, CDR1 is MGHRA and CDR2 is YSYEKL.

The rearrangement joins TRBV15 to TRBJ2-2; TRBD1 is a possible D gene (5 bases). V was cut by 0 bases and J by 7 bases, with 15 bases left in between. CDR1 and CDR2 from the germline V gene are LNHNV and YYDKDF (reference sequence). There are 16 residues in the CDR3. Here the CDR3 DNA reads TGTGCCACCAGCAGAGAACGACAGCAGATTAACGGGGAGCTGTTTTTT. This codes for CATSRERQQINGELFF.

This clonotype was counted once. The V gene is TRBV6-1, the J gene TRBJ2-3; TRBD2 agrees at 13 bases. V gave up 5 bases and J gave up 1 base; unmatched junction bases: 27. The CDR3 consists of 24 residues. Germline V CDR1 and CDR2: MNHNS, SASEGT. The CDR3 spells CASSRGGQVPPGTSGNGGTDTQYF. The CDR3 bases are TGTGCCAGCAGTAGAGGGGGACAGGTTCCCCCCGGGACTAGCGGGAACGGAGGCACAGATACGCAGTATTTT.

Concerning this clonotype: At one end, the junction sequence differs from germline, possibly due to a read error. The chain combines TRBV3-1 with TRBJ1-2; D ambiguous. The CDR3 has 15 amino acids. Germline V gene sequence: CDR1 LGHDT, CDR2 YNNKEL (reference sequence). The DNA for the CDR3 is TGTGCTAGCAGCCAACGGCAGAAACTTAACTATGACTACACCTTC. It codes for CASSQRQKLNYDYTF.

By share, this clonotype counts as hyperexpanded. This sequence joins TRBV5-1 and TRBJ2-7; no firm D call. The CDR3 sequence is 13 residues long. V lost 4 bases, J lost 2 bases, and 10 bases lay in between. In germline, CDR1 is SGHRS, CDR2 YFSETQ. This CDR3 is CASSPRMAYEQYF. For the CDR3, the DNA is TGCGCCAGCAGCCCTCGGATGGCCTACGAGCAGTACTTC.

The genes are TRBV5-1 and TRBJ2-3; either TRBD1 or TRBD2 may supply D (5 bases each). Germline loops: CDR1 SGHRS, CDR2 YFSETQ. Trimming took 6 bases from V and 7 from J, leaving 18 bases between them. This CDR3 is 14 amino acids long. CDR3 in amino acids: CASTNSRDANTQYF. The CDR3 DNA reads TGCGCCAGCACCAACTCTAGGGACGCAAATACGCAGTATTTT.